Listed below are T cell receptor beta chains from one sample, sequenced in a study of T cell responses to AZD1222 COVID-19 vaccine. TCRdb's copy holds only in-frame clones and misses some; the assay was immunoSEQ multiplex PCR. The data hold 80,000 or so clones, with about 90% observed a single time. This specimen consisted of peripheral blood, obtained on day 0 of AZD1222 vaccination. The source is an adult in good health. Both conserved end residues are trimmed from each CDR3. Not every row has a clone size; where given, it reads once, few, many or a size class.

clone_size	j_call	v_call	cdr3_aa
-	TRBJ1-4	TRBV18	ASSPPGEPNEKLF
-	TRBJ2-5	TRBV7-7	ASSLGEIETQY
-	TRBJ2-4	TRBV19	ASSRGLAENIQY
-	TRBJ1-2	TRBV6-2/TRBV6-3	ASSFPQGPADYGYT
few	TRBJ1-5	TRBV3-1/TRBV3-2	ASSQGILQPQH
once	TRBJ2-1	TRBV5-1	ASSLDRLYNEQF
-	TRBJ1-5	TRBV19	AGGGQSPYQPQH
few	TRBJ2-3	TRBV11-2	ASSLVAGFTDTQY
-	TRBJ2-2	TRBV2	ASRIQGYAGELF
-	TRBJ1-3	TRBV15	ATSNIRGRAGNTIY
-	TRBJ2-1	TRBV4-3	ASSQDGRAPF
-	TRBJ2-5	TRBV12-3/TRBV12-4	ASSFQGETQY
-	TRBJ2-3	TRBV7-2	ASSTSGADTQY
-	TRBJ2-3	TRBV7-9	ASSPGRGGTDTQY
-	TRBJ1-1	TRBV29-1	SAFFRNFVAF
-	TRBJ1-1	TRBV11-2	ASSFTGGNTEAF
-	TRBJ2-3	TRBV29-1	SCWGDSRGTDTQY